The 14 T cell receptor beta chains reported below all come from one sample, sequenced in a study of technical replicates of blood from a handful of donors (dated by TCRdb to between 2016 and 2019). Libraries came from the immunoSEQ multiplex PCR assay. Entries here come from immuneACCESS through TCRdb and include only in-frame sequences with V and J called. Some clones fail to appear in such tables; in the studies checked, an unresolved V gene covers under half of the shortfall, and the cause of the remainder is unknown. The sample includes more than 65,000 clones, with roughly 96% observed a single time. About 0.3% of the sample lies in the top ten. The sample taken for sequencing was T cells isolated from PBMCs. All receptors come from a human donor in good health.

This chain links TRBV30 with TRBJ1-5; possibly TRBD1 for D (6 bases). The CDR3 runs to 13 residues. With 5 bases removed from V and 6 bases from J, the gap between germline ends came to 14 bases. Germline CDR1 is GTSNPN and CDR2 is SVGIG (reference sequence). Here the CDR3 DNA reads TGTGCCTGGTCGACAGGTGGCGGTCAGCCCCAGCATTTT. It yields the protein CAWSTGGGQPQHF.

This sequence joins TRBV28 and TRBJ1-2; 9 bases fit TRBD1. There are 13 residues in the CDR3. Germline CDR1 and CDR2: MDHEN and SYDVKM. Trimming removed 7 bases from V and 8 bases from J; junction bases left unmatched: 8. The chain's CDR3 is CASTKGQGRGYTF. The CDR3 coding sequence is TGTGCCAGCACCAAGGGACAGGGACGAGGCTACACCTTC.

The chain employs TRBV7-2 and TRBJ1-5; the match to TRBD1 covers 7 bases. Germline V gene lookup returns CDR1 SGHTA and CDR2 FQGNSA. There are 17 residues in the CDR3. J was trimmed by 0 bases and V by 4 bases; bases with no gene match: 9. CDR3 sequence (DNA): TGTGCCAGCAGCTGGGGAGAAGGGGGCTATAGCAATCAGCCCCAGCATTTT. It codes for CASSWGEGGYSNQPQHF.

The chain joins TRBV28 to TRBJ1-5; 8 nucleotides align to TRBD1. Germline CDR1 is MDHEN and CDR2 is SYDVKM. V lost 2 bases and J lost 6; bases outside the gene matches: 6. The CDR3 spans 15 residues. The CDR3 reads CASSLTGQGSQPQHF. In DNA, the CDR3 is TGTGCCAGCAGTTTAACAGGACAGGGAAGTCAGCCCCAGCATTTT.

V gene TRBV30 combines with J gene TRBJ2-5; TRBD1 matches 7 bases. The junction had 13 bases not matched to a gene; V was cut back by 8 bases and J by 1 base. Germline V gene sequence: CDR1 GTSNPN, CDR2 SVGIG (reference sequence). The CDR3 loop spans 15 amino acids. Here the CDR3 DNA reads TGTGCCAGTTTAGACAGGGAAAGGTTCCAAGAGACCCAGTACTTC. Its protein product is CASLDRERFQETQYF.

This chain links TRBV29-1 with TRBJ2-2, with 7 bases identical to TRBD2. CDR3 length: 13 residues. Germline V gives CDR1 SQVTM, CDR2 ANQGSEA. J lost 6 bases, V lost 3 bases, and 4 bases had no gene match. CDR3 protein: CSVERSGAGELFF. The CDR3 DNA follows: TGCAGCGTTGAGAGGAGCGGGGCCGGGGAGCTGTTTTTT.

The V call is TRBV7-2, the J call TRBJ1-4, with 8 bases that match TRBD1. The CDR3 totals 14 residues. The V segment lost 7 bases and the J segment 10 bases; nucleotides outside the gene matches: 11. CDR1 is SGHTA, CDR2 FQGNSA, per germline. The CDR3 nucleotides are TGTGCCAGCAACGACCGGGACAGGATGGGAAAACTGTTTTTT. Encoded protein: CASNDRDRMGKLFF.

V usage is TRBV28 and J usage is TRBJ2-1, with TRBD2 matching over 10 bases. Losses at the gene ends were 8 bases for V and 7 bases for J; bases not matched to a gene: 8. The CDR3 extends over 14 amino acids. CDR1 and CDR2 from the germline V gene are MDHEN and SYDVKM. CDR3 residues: CASVLAGDRNEQFF. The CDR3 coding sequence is TGTGCCAGCGTTCTAGCGGGAGATAGGAATGAGCAGTTCTTC.

The CDR3 sequence: CASSYGRTLGNEQFF. CDR3 coding DNA: TGTGCCAGCAGCTACGGGAGGACCCTCGGCAATGAGCAGTTCTTC. The genes are TRBV7-3 and TRBJ2-1, with TRBD2 identical over 7 bases. V lost 4 bases, J lost 6 bases, and 9 bases stayed unmatched. The length of the CDR3 is 15 residues. Looked up from germline, CDR1 is SGHTA and CDR2 is FQGTGA.

CDR3 nucleotide sequence: TGTGCCAGCAACCGGGACAAGTACCAAGAGACCCAGTACTTC. It codes for CASNRDKYQETQYF. This chain uses TRBV27 with TRBJ2-5, with D perhaps matching TRBD1 (6 bases). Germline V gene data show CDR1 as MNHEY and CDR2 as SMNVEV (reference sequence). This CDR3 has 14 amino acids. V was pared by 7 bases and J by 0 bases, with 12 bases between.

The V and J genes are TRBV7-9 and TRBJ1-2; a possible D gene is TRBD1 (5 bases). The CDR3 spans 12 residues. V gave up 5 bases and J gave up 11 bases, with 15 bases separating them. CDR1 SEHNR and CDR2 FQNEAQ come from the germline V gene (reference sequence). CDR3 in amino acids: CASSHSGGDYTF. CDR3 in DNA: TGTGCCAGCAGCCATTCCGGGGGGGATTACACCTTC.

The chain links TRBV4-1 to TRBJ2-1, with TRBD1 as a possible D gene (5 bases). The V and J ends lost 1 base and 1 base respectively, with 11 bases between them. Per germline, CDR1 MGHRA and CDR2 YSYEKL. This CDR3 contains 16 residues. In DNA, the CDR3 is TGCGCCAGCAGCCAAGGTAAGGGGATGTCCTACAATGAGCAGTTCTTC. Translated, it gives CASSQGKGMSYNEQFF.

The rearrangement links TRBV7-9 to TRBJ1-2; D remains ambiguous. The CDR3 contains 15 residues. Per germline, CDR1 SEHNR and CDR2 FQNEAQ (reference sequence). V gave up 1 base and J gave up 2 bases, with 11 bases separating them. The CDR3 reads CASSLEMGENYGYTF. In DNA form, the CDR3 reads TGTGCCAGCAGCTTAGAAATGGGAGAGAACTATGGCTACACCTTC.

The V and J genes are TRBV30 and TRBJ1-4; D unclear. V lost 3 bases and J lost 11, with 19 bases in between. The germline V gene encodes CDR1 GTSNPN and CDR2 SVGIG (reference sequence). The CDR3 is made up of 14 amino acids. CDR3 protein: CAWRPSRREDKLFF. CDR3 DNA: TGTGCCTGGAGACCTTCAAGACGGGAGGATAAACTGTTTTTT.